This is a list of T cell receptor beta chains from one sample in a study of identical twins. One entry per CDR3 protein results from TCRdb running MiXCR on the 5' RACE reads. Among about 530,000 distinct CDR3 sequences listed, nearly 15% were seen once. These data also featured in a second study, about yellow fever vaccine responses in identical twins.

Material: CD4+ T cells sorted from blood. These receptors all stem from a woman aged 18 to 35 in good health. CDR3s include the opening cysteine and the closing phenylalanine or tryptophan. D genes are given only for firm matches. Expanded clones are given a class, and other clones once, few, many or no size at all.

J,size,V,D,CDR3,DNA
TRBJ2-1,-,TRBV29-1,-,CSVDSQYEQFF,TGCAGCGTTGATAGTCAGTATGAGCAGTTCTTC
TRBJ2-3,-,TRBV10-3,TRBD2,CAISGISGSGTDTQYF,TGTGCCATCAGTGGAATTAGCGGGAGTGGCACAGATACGCAGTATTTT
TRBJ2-2,few,TRBV20-1,-,CSARGLIPGELFF,TGCAGTGCTAGAGGACTTATTCCCGGGGAGCTGTTTTTT
TRBJ1-6,-,TRBV3-1,-,CASSALSSYNSPLHF,TGTGCCAGCAGCGCCCTTAGCTCCTATAATTCACCCCTCCACTTT
TRBJ1-5,-,TRBV5-4,TRBD1,CASSADRANQPQHF,TGTGCCAGCAGCGCGGACAGGGCGAATCAGCCCCAGCATTTT
TRBJ2-3,few,TRBV10-3,-,CAISSGGLSTDTQYF,TGTGCCATCAGTTCCGGGGGGCTGAGCACAGATACGCAGTATTTT
TRBJ2-3,-,TRBV7-9,-,CASSLEGPVRF,TGTGCCAGCAGCTTGGAAGGCCCCGTTCGATTT
TRBJ2-3,-,TRBV14,-,CASSQAYSLTDTQYF,TGTGCCAGCAGCCAAGCCTACAGCCTCACAGATACGCAGTATTTT
TRBJ2-7,-,TRBV7-9,TRBD1,CASSSLTGSYEQYF,TGTGCCAGCAGCTCCTTGACAGGGTCCTACGAGCAGTACTTC
TRBJ2-1,few,TRBV14,-,CASSQETGANNEQFF,TGTGCCAGCAGCCAAGAGACGGGAGCCAACAATGAGCAGTTCTTC
TRBJ2-5,few,TRBV5-1,-,CASSLGFETQYF,TGCGCCAGCAGCTTGGGATTCGAGACCCAGTACTTC
TRBJ2-5,-,TRBV2,-,CASSVRRSGSRSTETQYF,TGTGCCAGCAGTGTACGAAGGTCAGGGTCCCGATCGACAGAGACCCAGTACTTC
TRBJ2-3,-,TRBV2,-,CASSEALVGVERYF,TGTGCCAGCAGTGAAGCGTTGGTGGGGGTGGAGCGGTATTTT
TRBJ1-6,-,TRBV7-9,-,CASSRGGGSPLHF,TGTGCCAGCAGCCGAGGAGGGGGGTCACCCCTCCACTTT
TRBJ2-1,-,TRBV20-1,-,CSAGILDEQFF,TGCAGTGCTGGCATACTGGATGAGCAGTTCTTC
TRBJ2-7,-,TRBV29-1,-,CSVEDPGEQYF,TGCAGCGTTGAAGATCCAGGCGAGCAGTACTTC
TRBJ2-1,many,TRBV7-2,TRBD2,CASSLDRGVYNEQFF,TGTGCCAGCAGCTTGGACCGGGGGGTTTACAATGAGCAGTTCTTC
TRBJ1-1,many,TRBV28,-,CASSYRGGTEAFF,TGTGCCAGCAGTTATCGGGGCGGCACTGAAGCTTTCTTT
TRBJ2-2,few,TRBV6-5,-,CASSYDRRTGELFF,TGTGCCAGCAGTTACGACAGGCGGACCGGGGAGCTGTTTTTT
TRBJ2-5,few,TRBV24-1,-,CATSDFPGAGETQYF,TGTGCCACCAGTGATTTCCCAGGGGCGGGGGAGACCCAGTACTTC
TRBJ2-5,-,TRBV24-1,-,CATIKETQYF,TGTGCCACCATTAAAGAGACCCAGTACTTC
TRBJ1-5,few,TRBV20-1,TRBD1,CSARPGGSNQPQHF,TGCAGTGCTAGACCAGGGGGTAGCAATCAGCCCCAGCATTTT
TRBJ1-1,-,TRBV14,-,CASSQVGVMNTEAFF,TGTGCCAGCAGCCAAGTCGGGGTTATGAACACTGAAGCTTTCTTT
TRBJ1-1,-,TRBV18,TRBD1,CASSADRETEAFF,TGTGCCAGCTCGGCGGACAGGGAGACTGAAGCTTTCTTT
TRBJ2-5,few,TRBV28,-,CASSRRGFRETQYF,TGTGCCAGCAGTCGTCGTGGATTCAGAGAGACCCAGTACTTC
TRBJ1-2,many,TRBV12-3/TRBV12-4,-,CASSMGVYGYTF,TGTGCCAGCAGTATGGGGGTCTATGGCTACACCTTC
TRBJ2-1,few,TRBV18,TRBD2,CASSPDSGNFRNEQFF,TGTGCCAGCTCACCAGATAGCGGGAATTTTCGGAATGAGCAGTTCTTC
TRBJ2-1,-,TRBV27,-,CASSLSLSSYNEQFF,TGTGCCAGCAGTTTATCATTGAGCTCCTACAATGAGCAGTTCTTC
TRBJ1-2,-,TRBV11-2,-,CASSLVGQGDGYTF,TGTGCCAGCAGCTTAGTCGGGCAGGGTGATGGCTACACCTTC
TRBJ2-7,-,TRBV28,-,CASSLEGRVSYVQYF,TGTGCCAGCAGCCTGGAGGGGCGGGTATCCTACGTGCAGTACTTC
TRBJ2-5,few,TRBV6-5,TRBD2,CASSSTGGLAGRQETQYF,TGTGCCAGCAGTTCCACCGGAGGACTAGCGGGACGACAAGAGACCCAGTACTTC
TRBJ2-7,few,TRBV24-1,-,CATSSGGKYEQYF,TGTGCCACCAGTTCAGGGGGGAAGTACGAGCAGTACTTC
TRBJ2-1,many,TRBV9,TRBD2,CASSVSRAGERHEQFF,TGTGCCAGCAGCGTCAGTAGAGCGGGAGAGCGGCATGAGCAGTTCTTC
TRBJ1-1,few,TRBV6-1,-,CASSPTRVSTEAFF,TGTGCCAGCAGCCCAACGAGGGTGTCCACTGAAGCTTTCTTT
TRBJ2-3,-,TRBV28,TRBD1,CASSPGTGGQVDTQYF,TGTGCCAGCAGTCCTGGGACAGGGGGCCAAGTGGATACGCAGTATTTT
TRBJ2-7,-,TRBV6-1,TRBD2,CATGGDIFDEQYF,TGTGCCACCGGGGGGGATATCTTCGACGAGCAGTACTTC
TRBJ2-5,-,TRBV5-1,-,CTSLGRAIETQYF,TGCACCAGCCTCGGGCGGGCCATAGAGACCCAGTACTTC
TRBJ1-2,few,TRBV15,-,CATRTAANYGYTF,TGTGCCACGAGGACAGCGGCAAACTATGGCTACACCTTC
TRBJ2-2,-,TRBV4-2,TRBD1,CASSQDRGTGATGELFF,TGTGCCAGCAGCCAAGATAGGGGGACAGGGGCCACCGGGGAGCTGTTTTTT
TRBJ2-1,few,TRBV7-9,TRBD1,CASSPTGTGFDEQFF,TGTGCCAGCAGCCCGACCGGGACAGGGTTCGATGAGCAGTTCTTC
TRBJ1-4,few,TRBV5-1,-,CASRSPYNEKLFF,TGCGCCAGCAGGAGCCCCTATAATGAAAAACTGTTTTTT
TRBJ1-1,few,TRBV7-9,TRBD1,CASSPGTGNLNTEAFF,TGTGCCAGCAGCCCCGGGACAGGGAATTTGAACACTGAAGCTTTCTTT
TRBJ2-2,few,TRBV4-2,-,CASSQAIGEGEGGELFF,TGTGCCAGCAGCCAAGCAATCGGGGAGGGGGAGGGCGGGGAGCTGTTTTTT
TRBJ1-2,few,TRBV24-1,-,CATSDRVTSYGYTF,TGTGCCACCAGTGACAGGGTTACTTCCTATGGCTACACCTTC
TRBJ1-2,few,TRBV20-1,-,CSARDPGFGYGYTF,TGCAGTGCTAGAGATCCCGGATTTGGTTATGGCTACACCTTC
TRBJ2-7,few,TRBV5-6,TRBD2,CASSLGLAAHYEQYF,TGTGCCAGCAGCTTGGGACTAGCGGCACACTACGAGCAGTACTTC
TRBJ1-1,many,TRBV12-3/TRBV12-4,TRBD1,CASSTNRGRNTEAFF,TGTGCCAGCAGTACCAACAGGGGGCGGAACACTGAAGCTTTCTTT
TRBJ2-5,-,TRBV5-1,TRBD1,CASSLGTGFKETQYF,TGCGCCAGCAGCTTGGGGACAGGGTTCAAAGAGACCCAGTACTTC
TRBJ2-2,few,TRBV20-1,-,CSARVQSTGELFF,TGCAGTGCCCGGGTCCAGTCCACCGGGGAGCTGTTTTTT
TRBJ2-1,-,TRBV5-6,-,CAAKRGAGSQNEQFF,TGTGCCGCCAAGAGGGGGGCGGGAAGCCAAAATGAGCAGTTCTTC
TRBJ1-5,few,TRBV20-1,-,CSAYKGGNQPQHF,TGCAGTGCATATAAGGGGGGCAATCAGCCCCAGCATTTT
TRBJ2-1,many,TRBV3-1,TRBD2,CASSPSPLAGGRNNEQFF,TGTGCCAGCAGCCCGTCCCCTCTAGCGGGGGGGCGGAACAATGAGCAGTTCTTC
TRBJ2-7,few,TRBV7-9,TRBD2,CASSSPAGGDHYEQYF,TGTGCCAGCAGCTCCCCTGCGGGGGGCGACCACTACGAGCAGTACTTC
TRBJ2-3,few,TRBV7-2,TRBD2,CASSFGSVAGLAYF,TGTGCCAGCAGCTTTGGTTCTGTAGCGGGGTTGGCGTATTTT